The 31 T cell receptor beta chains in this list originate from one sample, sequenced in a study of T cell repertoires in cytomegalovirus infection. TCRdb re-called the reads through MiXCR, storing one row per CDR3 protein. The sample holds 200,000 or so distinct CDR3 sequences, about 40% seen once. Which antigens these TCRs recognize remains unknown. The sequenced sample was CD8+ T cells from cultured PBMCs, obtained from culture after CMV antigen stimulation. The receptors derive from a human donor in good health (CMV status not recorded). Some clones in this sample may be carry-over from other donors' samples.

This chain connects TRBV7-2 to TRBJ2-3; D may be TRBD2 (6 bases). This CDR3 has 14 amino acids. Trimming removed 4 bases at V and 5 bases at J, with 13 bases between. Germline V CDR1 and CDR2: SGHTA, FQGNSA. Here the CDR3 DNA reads TGTGCCAGCAGCTCGGGACTCCGGGGAGATACGCAGTATTTT. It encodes CASSSGLRGDTQYF.

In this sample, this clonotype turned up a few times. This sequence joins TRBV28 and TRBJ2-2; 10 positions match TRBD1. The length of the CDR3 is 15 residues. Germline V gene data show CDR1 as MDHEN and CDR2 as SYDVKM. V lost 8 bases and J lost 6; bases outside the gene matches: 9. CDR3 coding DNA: TGTGCCAGCCCCGCCCCGGGGACAGGGGCCGGGGAGCTGTTTTTT. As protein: CASPAPGTGAGELFF.

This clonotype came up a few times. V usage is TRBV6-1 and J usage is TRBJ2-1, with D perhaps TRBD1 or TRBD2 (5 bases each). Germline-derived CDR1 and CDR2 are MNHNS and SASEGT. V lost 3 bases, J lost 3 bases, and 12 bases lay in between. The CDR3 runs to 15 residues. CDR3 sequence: CASSDPGTVYNEQFF. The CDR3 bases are TGTGCCAGCAGTGACCCCGGGACGGTCTACAATGAGCAGTTCTTC.

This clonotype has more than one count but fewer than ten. The CDR3 is CASSLFGSLDEQFF. Written as DNA, the CDR3 is TGTGCCAGCAGTTTATTTGGCAGCCTGGATGAGCAGTTCTTC. The gene calls are TRBV27 and TRBJ2-1; D is ambiguous. From germline, CDR1 is MNHEY and CDR2 SMNVEV (reference sequence). The CDR3 is made up of 14 amino acids. V gave up 1 base and J gave up 8 bases, with 12 bases separating them.

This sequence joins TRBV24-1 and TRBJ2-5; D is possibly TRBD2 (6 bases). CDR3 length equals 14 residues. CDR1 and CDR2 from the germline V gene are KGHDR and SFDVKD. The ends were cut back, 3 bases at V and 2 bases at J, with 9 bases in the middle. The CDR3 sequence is CATSDRGLQETQYF. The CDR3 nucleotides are TGTGCCACCAGTGATAGGGGACTGCAAGAGACCCAGTACTTC.

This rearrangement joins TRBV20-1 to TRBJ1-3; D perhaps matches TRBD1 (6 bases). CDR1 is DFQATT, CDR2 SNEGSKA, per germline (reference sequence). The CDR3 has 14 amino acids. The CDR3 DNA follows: TGCCCTTCAGGGGCAAAGGGCTCTGGAAACACCATATATTTT. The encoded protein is CPSGAKGSGNTIYF.

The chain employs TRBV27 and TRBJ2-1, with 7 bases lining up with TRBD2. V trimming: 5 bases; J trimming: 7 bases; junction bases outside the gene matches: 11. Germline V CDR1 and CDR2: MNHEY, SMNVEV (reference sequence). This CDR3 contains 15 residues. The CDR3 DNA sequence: TGTGCCAGCAGTCCCTACCGCGGGAGTGGTAATGAGCAGTTCTTC. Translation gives CASSPYRGSGNEQFF.

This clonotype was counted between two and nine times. CDR3 sequence: CASAASDVRGEQFF. CDR3 in DNA: TGTGCCAGCGCCGCCTCGGATGTAAGGGGTGAGCAGTTCTTC. The V and J genes are TRBV27 and TRBJ2-1; the D gene is possibly TRBD1 (5 bases). The CDR3 is 14 residues long. Germline V gene sequence: CDR1 MNHEY, CDR2 SMNVEV (reference sequence). The V and J ends lost 8 bases and 9 bases respectively, with 20 bases between them.

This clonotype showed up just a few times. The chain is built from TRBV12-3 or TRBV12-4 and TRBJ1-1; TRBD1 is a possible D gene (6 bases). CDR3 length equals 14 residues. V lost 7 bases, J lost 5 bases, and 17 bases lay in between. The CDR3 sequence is CASTNTGFGTEAFF. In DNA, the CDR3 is TGTGCCAGCACCAATACAGGGTTTGGGACTGAAGCTTTCTTT.

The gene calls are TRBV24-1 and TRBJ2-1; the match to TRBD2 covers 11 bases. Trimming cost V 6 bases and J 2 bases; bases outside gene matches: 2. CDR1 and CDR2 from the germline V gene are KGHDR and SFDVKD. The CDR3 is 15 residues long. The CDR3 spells CATSSTSGAYNEQFF. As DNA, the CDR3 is TGTGCCACCAGTTCGACTAGCGGGGCCTACAATGAGCAGTTCTTC.

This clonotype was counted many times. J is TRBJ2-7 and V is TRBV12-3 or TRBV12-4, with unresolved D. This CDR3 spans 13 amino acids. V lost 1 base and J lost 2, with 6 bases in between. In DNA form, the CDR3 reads TGTGCCAGCAGTTTAGGCAGAACCTACGAGCAGTACTTC. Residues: CASSLGRTYEQYF.

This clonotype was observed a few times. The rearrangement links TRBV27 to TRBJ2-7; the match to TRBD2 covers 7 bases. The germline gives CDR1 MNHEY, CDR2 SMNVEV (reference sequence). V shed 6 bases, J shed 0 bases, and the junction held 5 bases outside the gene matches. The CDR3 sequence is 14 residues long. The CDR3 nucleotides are TGTGCCAGCAGCAATAGCGGGTACTCCTACGAGCAGTACTTC. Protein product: CASSNSGYSYEQYF.

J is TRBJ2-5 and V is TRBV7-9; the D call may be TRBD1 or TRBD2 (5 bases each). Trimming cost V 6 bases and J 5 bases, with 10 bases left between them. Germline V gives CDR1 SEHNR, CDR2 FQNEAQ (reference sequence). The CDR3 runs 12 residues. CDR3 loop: CASRSGPETQYF. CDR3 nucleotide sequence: TGTGCCAGCAGATCGGGACCCGAGACCCAGTACTTC.

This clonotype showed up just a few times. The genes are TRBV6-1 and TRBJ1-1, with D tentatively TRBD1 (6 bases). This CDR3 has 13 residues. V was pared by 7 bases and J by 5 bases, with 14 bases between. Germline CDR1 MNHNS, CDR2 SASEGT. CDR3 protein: CASTLGGATEAFF. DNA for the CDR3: TGTGCCAGCACCCTCGGGGGGGCGACTGAAGCTTTCTTT.

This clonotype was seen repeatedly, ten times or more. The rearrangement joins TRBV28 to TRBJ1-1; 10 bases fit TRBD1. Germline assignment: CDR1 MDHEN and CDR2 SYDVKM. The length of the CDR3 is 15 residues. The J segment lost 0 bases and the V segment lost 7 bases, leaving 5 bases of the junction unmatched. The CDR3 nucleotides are TGTGCCAGCACCAAGACAGGGGGCCTGAACACTGAAGCTTTCTTT. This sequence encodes CASTKTGGLNTEAFF.

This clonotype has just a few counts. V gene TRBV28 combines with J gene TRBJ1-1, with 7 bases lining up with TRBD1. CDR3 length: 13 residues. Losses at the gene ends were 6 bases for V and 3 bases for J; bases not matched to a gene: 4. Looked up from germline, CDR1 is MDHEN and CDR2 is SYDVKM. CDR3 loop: CASRPGGDTEAFF. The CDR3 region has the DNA TGTGCCAGCAGACCAGGGGGGGACACTGAAGCTTTCTTT.

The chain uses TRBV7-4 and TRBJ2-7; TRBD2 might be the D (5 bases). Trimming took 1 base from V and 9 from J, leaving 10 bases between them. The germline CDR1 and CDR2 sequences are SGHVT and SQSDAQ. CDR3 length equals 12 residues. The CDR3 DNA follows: TGTGCCAGCAGCTTAGGGGGAGACGGGCAGTACTTC. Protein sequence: CASSLGGDGQYF.

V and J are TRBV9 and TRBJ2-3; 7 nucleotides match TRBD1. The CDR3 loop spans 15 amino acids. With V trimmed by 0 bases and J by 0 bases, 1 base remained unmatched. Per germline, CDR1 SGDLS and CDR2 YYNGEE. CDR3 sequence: CASSVGDSSTDTQYF. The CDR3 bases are TGTGCCAGCAGCGTAGGGGACAGCAGCACAGATACGCAGTATTTT.

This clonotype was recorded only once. CDR3 in amino acids: CASSQDRRWNEKLFF. Written as DNA, the CDR3 is TGTGCCAGCAGCCAAGATCGGCGGTGGAATGAAAAACTGTTTTTT. The rearrangement uses TRBV3-1 and TRBJ1-4; no firm D call. Between the trimmed V and J ends, which lost 0 bases and 5 bases, there was a span of 10 bases. The CDR3 contains 15 residues. The germline V gene has CDR1 LGHDT and CDR2 YNNKEL (reference sequence).

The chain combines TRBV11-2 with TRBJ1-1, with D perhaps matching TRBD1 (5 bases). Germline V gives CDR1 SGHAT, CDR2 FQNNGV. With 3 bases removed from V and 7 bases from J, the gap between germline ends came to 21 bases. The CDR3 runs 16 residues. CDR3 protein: CASSFTRGGPSGEAFF. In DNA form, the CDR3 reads TGTGCCAGCAGCTTTACTAGGGGTGGGCCGAGCGGTGAAGCTTTCTTT.

CDR3 sequence reads: CASSLDGGNYGYTF. The CDR3 DNA sequence: TGTGCCAGCAGCTTAGACGGGGGTAACTATGGCTACACCTTC. V and J are TRBV7-9 and TRBJ1-2; perhaps TRBD1 as D (5 bases). This CDR3 contains 14 residues. V dropped 1 base and J dropped 1 base, with 7 bases sitting between them. Germline-derived CDR1 and CDR2 are SEHNR and FQNEAQ (reference sequence). The complete variable domain, with remaining parts taken from reference TRBV7-9 and TRBJ1-2, reads DTGVSQNPRHKITKRGQNVTFRCDPISEHNRLYWYRQTLGQGPEFLTYFQNEAQLEKSRLLSDRFSAERPKGSFSTLEIQRTEQGDSAMYLCASSLDGGNYGYTFGSGTRLTVV.

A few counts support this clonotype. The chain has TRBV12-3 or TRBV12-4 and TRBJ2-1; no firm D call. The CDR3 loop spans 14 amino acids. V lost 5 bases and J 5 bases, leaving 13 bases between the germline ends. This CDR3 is CASSGWVSDNEQFF. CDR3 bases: TGTGCCAGCAGTGGGTGGGTATCGGACAATGAGCAGTTCTTC.

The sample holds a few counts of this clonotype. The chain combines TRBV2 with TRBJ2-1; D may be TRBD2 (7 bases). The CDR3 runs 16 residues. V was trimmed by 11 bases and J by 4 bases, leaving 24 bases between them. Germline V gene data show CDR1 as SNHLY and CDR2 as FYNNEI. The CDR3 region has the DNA TGTGCCGGTGAGGGGGAGCGGGGCGAAGGGTACAATGAGCAGTTCTTC. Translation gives CAGEGERGEGYNEQFF.

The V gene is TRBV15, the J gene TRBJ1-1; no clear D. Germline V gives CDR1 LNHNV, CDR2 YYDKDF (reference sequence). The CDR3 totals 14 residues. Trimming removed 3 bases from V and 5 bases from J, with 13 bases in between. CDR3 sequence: CATSRDQSLTEAFF. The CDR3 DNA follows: TGTGCCACCAGCAGGGATCAATCGTTAACTGAAGCTTTCTTT.

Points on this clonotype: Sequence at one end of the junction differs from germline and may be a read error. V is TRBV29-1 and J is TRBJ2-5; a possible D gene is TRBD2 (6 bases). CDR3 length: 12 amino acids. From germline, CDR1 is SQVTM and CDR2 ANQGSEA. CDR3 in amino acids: CSVEDARGTQDF. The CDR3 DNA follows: TGCAGCGTTGAAGACGCTCGGGGGACCCAGGACTTC.

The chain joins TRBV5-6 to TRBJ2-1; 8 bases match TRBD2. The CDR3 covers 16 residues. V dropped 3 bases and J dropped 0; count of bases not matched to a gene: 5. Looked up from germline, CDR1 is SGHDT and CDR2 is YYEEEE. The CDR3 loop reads CASSWRAGGSYNEQFF. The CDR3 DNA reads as TGTGCCAGCAGCTGGCGGGCGGGGGGCTCCTACAATGAGCAGTTCTTC.

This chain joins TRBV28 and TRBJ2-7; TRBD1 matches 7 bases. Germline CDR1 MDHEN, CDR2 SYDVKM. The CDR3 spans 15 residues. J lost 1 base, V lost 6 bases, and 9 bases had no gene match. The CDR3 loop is CASSPVTGVSYEQYF. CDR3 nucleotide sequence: TGTGCCAGCAGCCCTGTTACAGGGGTTTCCTACGAGCAGTACTTC.

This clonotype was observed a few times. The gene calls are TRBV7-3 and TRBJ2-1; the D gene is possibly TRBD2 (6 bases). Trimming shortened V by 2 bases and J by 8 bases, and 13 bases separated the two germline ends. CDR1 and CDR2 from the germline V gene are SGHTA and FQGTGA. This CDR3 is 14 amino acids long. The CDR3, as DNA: TGTGCCAGCAGCTTAGTTGGCCGGGGGTATGAGCAGTTCTTC. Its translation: CASSLVGRGYEQFF.

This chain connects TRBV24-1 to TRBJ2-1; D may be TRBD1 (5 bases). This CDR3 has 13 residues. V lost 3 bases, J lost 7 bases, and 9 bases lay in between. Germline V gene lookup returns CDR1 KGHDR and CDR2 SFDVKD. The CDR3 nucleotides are TGTGCCACCAGTGATAGTGGGGCGAATGAGCAGTTCTTC. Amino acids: CATSDSGANEQFF.

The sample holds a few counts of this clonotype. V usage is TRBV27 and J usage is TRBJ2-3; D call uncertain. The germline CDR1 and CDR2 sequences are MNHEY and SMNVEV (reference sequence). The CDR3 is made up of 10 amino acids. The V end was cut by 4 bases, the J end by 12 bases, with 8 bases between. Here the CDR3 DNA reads TGTGCCAGCAGTTACCCCGTTCAGTATTTT. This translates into CASSYPVQYF.

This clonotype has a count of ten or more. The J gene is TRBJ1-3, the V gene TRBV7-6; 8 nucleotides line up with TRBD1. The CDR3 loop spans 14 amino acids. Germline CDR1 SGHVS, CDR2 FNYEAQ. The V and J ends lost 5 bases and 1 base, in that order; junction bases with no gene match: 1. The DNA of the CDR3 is TGTGCCAGCAGCCGGACAGGGTCTGGAAACACCATATATTTT. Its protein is CASSRTGSGNTIYF.